This entry lists 8 T cell receptor beta chains sequenced from one sample in a study of CD8 T cells in Susac syndrome (dated by TCRdb to between 2018 and 2020). Library creation used the immunoSEQ multiplex PCR assay. RNA was extracted using the RNeasy kit, and about 0.5 to 1 ug of the RNA was reverse transcribed with random hexamers. TCRdb reprocessing: public reads trimmed at Q25 with fastp, clones called with MiXCR, in-frame beta chains kept. Each entry merges the rows of one CDR3 protein and shows their most common DNA and genes. The sample table shows 150,000 or so distinct CDR3 sequences, and less than 95% are seen once. The top ten clones comprise almost 0.095% of the sample. Sequencing was performed on CD4+ T cells from PBMCs. Source of these receptors: a human donor with multiple sclerosis.

The rearrangement links TRBV5-1 to TRBJ2-7; D is uncertain. The CDR3 runs 12 residues. Germline CDR1 SGHRS, CDR2 YFSETQ. V lost 1 base to trimming and J lost 5 bases, with 7 bases between them. CDR3 coding DNA: TGCGCCAGCAGCTTGAACGGTGACGAGCAGTACTTC. It specifies CASSLNGDEQYF. Drawing the rest from reference TRBV5-1 and TRBJ2-7, the complete variable domain is KAGVTQTPRYLIKTRGQQVTLSCSPISGHRSVSWYQQTPGQGLQFLFEYFSETQRNKGNFPGRFSGRQFSNSRSEMNVSTLELGDSALYLCASSLNGDEQYFGPGTRLTVT.

The chain recombines TRBV20-1 with TRBJ2-7; D is perhaps TRBD2 (6 bases). The CDR3 runs to 14 residues. Germline V gene sequence: CDR1 DFQATT, CDR2 SNEGSKA (reference sequence). The V end lost 6 bases, the J end lost 0 bases, and 15 bases lay between the germline ends. The DNA for the CDR3 is TGCAGTGCAGAAACAGCCGGGAGCTCCTACGAGCAGTACTTC. It specifies CSAETAGSSYEQYF.

The chain is built from TRBV6-6 and TRBJ1-1; no clear D gene. Per germline, CDR1 MNHNY and CDR2 SVGAGI (reference sequence). Trimming stripped 1 base from V and 0 bases from J, with 9 bases between. The CDR3 contains 15 residues. In DNA form, the CDR3 reads TGTGCCAGCAGTTACTTCGACACTTTGAACACTGAAGCTTTCTTT. Its translation is CASSYFDTLNTEAFF.

The chain links TRBV19 to TRBJ2-1; 12 nucleotides agree with TRBD2. The CDR3 runs 14 residues. The germline V gene has CDR1 LNHDA and CDR2 SQIVND (reference sequence). With 10 bases clipped from V and 7 bases from J, the junction kept 8 bases outside the gene matches. DNA of the CDR3: TGTGCCACCTCCACTAGCGGGAGGCGGAATGAGCAGTTCTTC. Amino acids: CATSTSGRRNEQFF.

The chain's CDR3 is CSVVASTGALNTEAFF. The CDR3 coding sequence is TGCAGCGTTGTCGCTTCGACAGGGGCTTTGAACACTGAAGCTTTCTTT. V is TRBV29-1 and J is TRBJ1-1; 8 positions agree with TRBD1. The CDR3 loop spans 16 amino acids. Germline lookup yields CDR1 SQVTM and CDR2 ANQGSEA. J lost 0 bases, V lost 4 bases, and 10 bases had no gene match.

The J gene is TRBJ2-1, the V gene TRBV7-9; TRBD2 is a possible D gene (5 bases). V was trimmed by 4 bases and J by 5 bases, leaving 15 bases between them. Germline V gene data show CDR1 as SEHNR and CDR2 as FQNEAQ (reference sequence). The CDR3 sequence is 15 residues long. CDR3 sequence: CASSSWRVSNNEQFF. CDR3 nucleotide sequence: TGTGCCAGCAGCTCCTGGCGGGTCTCGAACAATGAGCAGTTCTTC.

The chain joins TRBV19 to TRBJ1-5; the D is unclear. CDR3 size: 14 residues. V gave up 8 bases and J gave up 4 bases, with 15 bases separating them. Germline lookup yields CDR1 LNHDA and CDR2 SQIVND (reference sequence). This CDR3 is CASRRPRVNQPQHF. CDR3 DNA: TGTGCCAGTCGCAGGCCGCGGGTTAATCAGCCCCAGCATTTT.

The chain joins TRBV12-3 or TRBV12-4 to TRBJ1-5; the D is unclear. The CDR3 contains 13 residues. V was clipped by 6 bases and J by 6 bases, with 12 bases between them. CDR3 loop: CASSVGNRQPQHF. The CDR3 DNA reads as TGTGCCAGCAGCGTGGGAAACCGTCAGCCCCAGCATTTT.